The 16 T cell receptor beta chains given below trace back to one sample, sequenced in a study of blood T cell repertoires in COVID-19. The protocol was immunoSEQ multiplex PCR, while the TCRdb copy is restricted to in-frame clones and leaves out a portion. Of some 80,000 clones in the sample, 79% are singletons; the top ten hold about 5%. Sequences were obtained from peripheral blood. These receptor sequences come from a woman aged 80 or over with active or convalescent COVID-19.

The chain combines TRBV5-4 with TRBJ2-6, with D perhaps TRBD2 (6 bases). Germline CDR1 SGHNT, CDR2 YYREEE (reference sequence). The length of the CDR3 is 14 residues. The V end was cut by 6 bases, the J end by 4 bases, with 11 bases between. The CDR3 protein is CASTWSGGANVLTF. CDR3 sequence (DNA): TGTGCCAGCACCTGGAGCGGGGGGGCCAACGTCCTGACTTTC.

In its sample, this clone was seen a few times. CDR3 nucleotide sequence: TGTGCCAGCAGCTTAGGCCAGGGGGCGAACACCATATATTTT. This gives the protein CASSLGQGANTIYF. The rearrangement uses TRBV7-8 and TRBJ1-3; TRBD1 matches 8 bases. V lost 1 base to trimming and J lost 7 bases; unmatched junction nucleotides: 3. Germline V gene lookup returns CDR1 SGHVS and CDR2 FQNEAQ. CDR3 length: 14 residues.

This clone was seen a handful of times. The DNA of the CDR3 is TGTGCCAGCAGCTCGACAGGGCTCCAAGAGACCCAGTACTTC. Its protein is CASSSTGLQETQYF. The V and J genes are TRBV7-9 and TRBJ2-5; 7 bases are a match to TRBD1. Trimming at V came to 4 bases and at J to 1 base, leaving 3 bases not matched to a gene. From germline, CDR1 is SEHNR and CDR2 FQNEAQ (reference sequence). The CDR3 has 14 amino acids.

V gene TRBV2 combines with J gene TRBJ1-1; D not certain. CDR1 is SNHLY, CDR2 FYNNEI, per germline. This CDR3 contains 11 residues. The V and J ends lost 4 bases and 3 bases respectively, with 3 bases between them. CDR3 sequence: CASSAYTEAFF. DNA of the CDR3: TGTGCCAGCAGTGCGTACACTGAAGCTTTCTTT.

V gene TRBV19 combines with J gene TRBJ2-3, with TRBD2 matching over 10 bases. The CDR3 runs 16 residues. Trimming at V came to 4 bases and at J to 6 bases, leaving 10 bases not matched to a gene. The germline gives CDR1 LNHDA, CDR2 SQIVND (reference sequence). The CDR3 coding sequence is TGTGCCAGTAGTAGTAAACCAGCGGGAGGGGTTGATACGCAGTATTTT. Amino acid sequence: CASSSKPAGGVDTQYF.

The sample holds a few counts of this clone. CDR3: CASSQAGYTNYGYTF. CDR3 coding DNA: TGTGCCAGCAGCCAAGCAGGGTACACTAACTATGGCTACACCTTC. V gene TRBV3-1 (or the pseudogene TRBV3-2) combines with J gene TRBJ1-2; D is possibly TRBD1 (5 bases). Germline-derived CDR1 and CDR2 are LGHDT and YNNKEL (reference sequence). V lost 1 base and J 0 bases, leaving 9 bases between the germline ends. The CDR3 is made up of 15 amino acids.

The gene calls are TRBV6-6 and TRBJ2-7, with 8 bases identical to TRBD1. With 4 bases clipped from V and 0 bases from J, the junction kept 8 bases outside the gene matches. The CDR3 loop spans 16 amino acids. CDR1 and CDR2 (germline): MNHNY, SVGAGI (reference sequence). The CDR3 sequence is CASSSATGGYSYEQYF. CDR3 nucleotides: TGTGCCAGCAGTTCCGCCACAGGGGGTTACTCCTACGAGCAGTACTTC.

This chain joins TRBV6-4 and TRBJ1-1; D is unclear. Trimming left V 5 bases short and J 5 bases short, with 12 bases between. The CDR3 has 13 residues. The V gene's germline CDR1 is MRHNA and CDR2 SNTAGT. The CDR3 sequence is CASSKILGTEAFF. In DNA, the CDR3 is TGTGCCAGCAGTAAGATCCTCGGGACTGAAGCTTTCTTT.

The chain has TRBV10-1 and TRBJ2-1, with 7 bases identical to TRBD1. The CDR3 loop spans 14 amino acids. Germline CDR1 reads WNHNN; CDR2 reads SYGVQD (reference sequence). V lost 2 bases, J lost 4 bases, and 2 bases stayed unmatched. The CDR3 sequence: CASSEGQVYNEQFF. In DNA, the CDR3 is TGCGCCAGCAGTGAGGGACAGGTTTACAATGAGCAGTTCTTC.

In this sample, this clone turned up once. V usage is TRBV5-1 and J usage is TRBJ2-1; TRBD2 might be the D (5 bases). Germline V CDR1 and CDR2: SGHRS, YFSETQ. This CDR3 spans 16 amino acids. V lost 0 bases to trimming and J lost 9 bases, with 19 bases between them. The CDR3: CASSLVWARSAVEQFF. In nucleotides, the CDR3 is TGCGCCAGCAGCTTGGTGTGGGCCAGGTCAGCGGTTGAGCAGTTCTTC.

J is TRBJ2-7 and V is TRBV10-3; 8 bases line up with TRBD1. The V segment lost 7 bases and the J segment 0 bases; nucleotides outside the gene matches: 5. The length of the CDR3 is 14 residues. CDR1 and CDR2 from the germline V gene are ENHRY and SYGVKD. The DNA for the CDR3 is TGTGCCATCACCCGGGACAGGAGCTCCTACGAGCAGTACTTC. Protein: CAITRDRSSYEQYF.

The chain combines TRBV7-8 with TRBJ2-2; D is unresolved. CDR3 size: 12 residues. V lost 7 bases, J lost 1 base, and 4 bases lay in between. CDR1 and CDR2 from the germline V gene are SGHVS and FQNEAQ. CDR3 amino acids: CASTQNTGELFF. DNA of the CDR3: TGTGCCAGCACCCAGAACACCGGGGAGCTGTTTTTT.

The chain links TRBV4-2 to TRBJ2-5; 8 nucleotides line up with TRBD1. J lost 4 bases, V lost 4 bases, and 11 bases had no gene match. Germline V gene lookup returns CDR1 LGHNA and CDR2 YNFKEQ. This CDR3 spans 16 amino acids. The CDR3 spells CASSPGDRQGRETQYF. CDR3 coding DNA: TGTGCCAGCAGCCCGGGTGACAGACAGGGGCGAGAGACCCAGTACTTC.

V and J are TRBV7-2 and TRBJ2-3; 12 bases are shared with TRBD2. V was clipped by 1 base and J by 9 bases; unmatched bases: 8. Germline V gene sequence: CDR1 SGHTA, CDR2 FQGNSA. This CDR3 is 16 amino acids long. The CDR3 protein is CASSLGTSGIWGTQYF. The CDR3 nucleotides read TGTGCCAGCAGCTTAGGGACTAGCGGGATATGGGGGACGCAGTATTTT.

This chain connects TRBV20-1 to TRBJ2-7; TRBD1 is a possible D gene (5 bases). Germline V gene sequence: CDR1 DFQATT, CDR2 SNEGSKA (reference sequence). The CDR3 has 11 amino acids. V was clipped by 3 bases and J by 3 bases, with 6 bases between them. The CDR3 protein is CSASDSYEQYF. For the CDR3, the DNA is TGCAGTGCTAGCGACAGCTACGAGCAGTACTTC.

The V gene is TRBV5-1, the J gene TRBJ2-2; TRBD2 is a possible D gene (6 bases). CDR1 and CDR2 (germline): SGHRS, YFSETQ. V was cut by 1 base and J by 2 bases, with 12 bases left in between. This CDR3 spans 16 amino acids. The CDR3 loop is CASSLWAGSNTGELFF. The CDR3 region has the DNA TGCGCCAGCAGCTTGTGGGCCGGGAGTAACACCGGGGAGCTGTTTTTT.